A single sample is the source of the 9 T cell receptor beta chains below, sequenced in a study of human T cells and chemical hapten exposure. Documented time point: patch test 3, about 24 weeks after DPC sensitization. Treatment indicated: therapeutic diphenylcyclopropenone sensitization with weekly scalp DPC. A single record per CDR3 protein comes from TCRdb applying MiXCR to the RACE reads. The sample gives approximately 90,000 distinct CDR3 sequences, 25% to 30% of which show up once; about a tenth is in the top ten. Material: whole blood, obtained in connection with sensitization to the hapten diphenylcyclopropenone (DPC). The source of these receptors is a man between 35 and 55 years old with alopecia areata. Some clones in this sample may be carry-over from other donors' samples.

CDR3 in DNA: TGTGCCTGGAGTAACTTGGTAGCGCGAAACGGCGGGCAGTACTTC. Translating gives CAWSNLVARNGGQYF. The chain recombines TRBV30 with TRBJ2-7, with TRBD2 as a possible D gene (5 bases). This CDR3 region has 15 residues. V lost 2 bases and J 9 bases, leaving 23 bases between the germline ends. Germline V gene data show CDR1 as GTSNPN and CDR2 as SVGIG (reference sequence).

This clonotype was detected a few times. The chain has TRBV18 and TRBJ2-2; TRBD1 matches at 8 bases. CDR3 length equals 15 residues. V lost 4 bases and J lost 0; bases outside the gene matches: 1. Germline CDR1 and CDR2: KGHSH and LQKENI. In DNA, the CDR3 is TGTGCCAGCTCACTGGGACAGGCGAACACCGGGGAGCTGTTTTTT. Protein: CASSLGQANTGELFF. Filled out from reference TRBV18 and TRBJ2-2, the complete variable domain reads NAGVMQNPRHLVRRRGQEARLRCSPMKGHSHVYWYRQLPEEGLKFMVYLQKENIIDESGMPKERFSAEFPKEGPSILRIQQVVRGDSAAYFCASSLGQANTGELFFGEGSRLTVL.

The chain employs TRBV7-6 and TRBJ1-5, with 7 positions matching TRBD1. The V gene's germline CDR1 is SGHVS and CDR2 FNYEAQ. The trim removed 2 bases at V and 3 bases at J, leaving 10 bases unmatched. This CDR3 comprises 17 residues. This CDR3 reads CASSLFPRDSDNQPQHF. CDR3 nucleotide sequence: TGTGCCAGCAGCTTATTTCCCCGGGACAGTGACAATCAGCCCCAGCATTTT.

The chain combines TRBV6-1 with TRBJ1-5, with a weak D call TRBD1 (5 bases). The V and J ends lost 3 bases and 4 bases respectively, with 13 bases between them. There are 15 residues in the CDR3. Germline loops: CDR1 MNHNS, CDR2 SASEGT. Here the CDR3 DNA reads TGTGCCAGCAGTGAGCGGACAATCGCAAATCAGCCCCAGCATTTT. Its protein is CASSERTIANQPQHF.

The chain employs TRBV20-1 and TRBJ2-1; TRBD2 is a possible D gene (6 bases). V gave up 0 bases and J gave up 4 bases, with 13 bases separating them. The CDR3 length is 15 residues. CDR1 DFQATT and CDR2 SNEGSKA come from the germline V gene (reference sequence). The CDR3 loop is CSARDLIGGYNEQFF. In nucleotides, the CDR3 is TGCAGTGCTAGAGACCTCATCGGGGGATACAATGAGCAGTTCTTC.

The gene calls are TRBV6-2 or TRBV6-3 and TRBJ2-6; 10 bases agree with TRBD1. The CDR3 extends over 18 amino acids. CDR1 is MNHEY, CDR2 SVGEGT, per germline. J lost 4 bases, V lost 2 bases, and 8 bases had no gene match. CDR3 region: CASSYSGTGVRGANVLTF. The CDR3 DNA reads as TGTGCCAGCAGTTACAGCGGGACAGGGGTACGCGGGGCCAACGTCCTGACTTTC.

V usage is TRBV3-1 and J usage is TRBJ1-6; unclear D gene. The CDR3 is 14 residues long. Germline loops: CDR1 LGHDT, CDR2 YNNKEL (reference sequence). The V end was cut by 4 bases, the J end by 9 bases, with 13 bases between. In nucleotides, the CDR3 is TGTGCCAGCAGCCCCAGAGCCGAGGGTTCACCCCTCCACTTT. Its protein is CASSPRAEGSPLHF.

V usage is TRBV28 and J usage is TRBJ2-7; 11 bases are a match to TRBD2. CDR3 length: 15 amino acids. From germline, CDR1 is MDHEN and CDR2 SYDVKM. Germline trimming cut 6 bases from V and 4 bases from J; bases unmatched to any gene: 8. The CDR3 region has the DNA TGTGCCAGCAGCATCCTAGCGGGAGGAGATTACGAGCAGTACTTC. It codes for CASSILAGGDYEQYF.

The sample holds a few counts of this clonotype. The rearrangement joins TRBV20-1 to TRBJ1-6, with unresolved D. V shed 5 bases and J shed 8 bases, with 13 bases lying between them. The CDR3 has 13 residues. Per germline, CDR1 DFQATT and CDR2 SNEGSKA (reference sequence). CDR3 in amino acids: CSALPVPYSPLHF. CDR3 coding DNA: TGCAGTGCTCTCCCGGTCCCTTATTCACCCCTCCACTTT.